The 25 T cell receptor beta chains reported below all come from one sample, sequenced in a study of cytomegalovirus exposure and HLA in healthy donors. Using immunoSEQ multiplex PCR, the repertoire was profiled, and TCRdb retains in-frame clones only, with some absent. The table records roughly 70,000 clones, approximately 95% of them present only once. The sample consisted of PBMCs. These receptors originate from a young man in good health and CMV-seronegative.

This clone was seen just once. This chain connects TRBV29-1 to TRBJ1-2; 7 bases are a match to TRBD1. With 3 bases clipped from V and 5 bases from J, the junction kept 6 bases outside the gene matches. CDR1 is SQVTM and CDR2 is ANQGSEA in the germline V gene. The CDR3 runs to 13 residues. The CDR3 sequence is CSVDEGAPYGYTF. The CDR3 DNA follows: TGCAGCGTTGACGAGGGGGCCCCATATGGCTACACCTTC. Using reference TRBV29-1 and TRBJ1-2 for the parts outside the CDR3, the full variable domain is SAVISQKPSRDICQRGTSLTIQCQVDSQVTMMFWYRQQPGQSLTLIATANQGSEATYESGFVIDKFPISRPNLTFSTLTVSNMSPEDSSIYLCSVDEGAPYGYTFGSGTRLTVV.

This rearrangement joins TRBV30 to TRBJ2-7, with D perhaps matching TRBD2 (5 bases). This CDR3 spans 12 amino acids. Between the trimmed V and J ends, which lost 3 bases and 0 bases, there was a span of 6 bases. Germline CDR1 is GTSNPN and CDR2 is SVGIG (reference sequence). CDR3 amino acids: CAWRRGSYEQYF. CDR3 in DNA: TGTGCCTGGAGACGGGGCTCCTACGAGCAGTACTTC.

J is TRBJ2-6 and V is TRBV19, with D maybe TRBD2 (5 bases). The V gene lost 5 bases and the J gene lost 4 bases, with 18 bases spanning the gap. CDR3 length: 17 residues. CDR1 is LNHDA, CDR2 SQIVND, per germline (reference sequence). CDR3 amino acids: CASSGWRSGEGANVLTF. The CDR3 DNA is TGTGCCAGTAGTGGGTGGCGGAGCGGTGAAGGGGCCAACGTCCTGACTTTC.

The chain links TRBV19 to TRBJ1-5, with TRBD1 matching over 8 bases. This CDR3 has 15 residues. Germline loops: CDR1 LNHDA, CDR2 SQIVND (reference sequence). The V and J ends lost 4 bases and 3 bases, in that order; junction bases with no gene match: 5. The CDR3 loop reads CASSTGTGNNQPQHF. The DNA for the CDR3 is TGTGCCAGTAGTACCGGGACAGGTAACAATCAGCCCCAGCATTTT.

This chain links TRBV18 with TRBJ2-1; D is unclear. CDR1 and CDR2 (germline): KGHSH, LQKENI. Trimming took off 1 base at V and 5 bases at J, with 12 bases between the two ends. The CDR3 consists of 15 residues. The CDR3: CASSPQKAQNNEQFF. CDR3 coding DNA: TGTGCCAGCTCACCACAGAAAGCACAGAACAATGAGCAGTTCTTC.

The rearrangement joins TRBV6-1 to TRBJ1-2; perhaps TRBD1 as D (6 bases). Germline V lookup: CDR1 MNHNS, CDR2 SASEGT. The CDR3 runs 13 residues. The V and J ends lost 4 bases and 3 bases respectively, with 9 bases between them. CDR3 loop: CASSVAGDYGYTF. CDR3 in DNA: TGTGCCAGCAGTGTGGCAGGGGACTATGGCTACACCTTC.

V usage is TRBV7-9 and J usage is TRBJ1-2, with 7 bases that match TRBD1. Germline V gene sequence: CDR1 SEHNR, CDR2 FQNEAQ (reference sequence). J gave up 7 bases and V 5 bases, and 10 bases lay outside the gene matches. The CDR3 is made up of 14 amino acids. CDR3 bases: TGTGCCAGCAGCCTACTGACAGGGCAGACTGGCTACACCTTC. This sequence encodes CASSLLTGQTGYTF. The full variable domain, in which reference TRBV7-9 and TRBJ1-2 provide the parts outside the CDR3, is DTGVSQNPRHKITKRGQNVTFRCDPISEHNRLYWYRQTLGQGPEFLTYFQNEAQLEKSRLLSDRFSAERPKGSFSTLEIQRTEQGDSAMYLCASSLLTGQTGYTFGSGTRLTVV.

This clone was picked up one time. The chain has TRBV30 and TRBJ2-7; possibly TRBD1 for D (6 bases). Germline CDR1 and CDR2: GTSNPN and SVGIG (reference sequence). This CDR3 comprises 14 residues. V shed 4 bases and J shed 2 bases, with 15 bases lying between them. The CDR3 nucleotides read TGTGCCTGGAACCGGGACCCAGGGGCCTACGAGCAGTACTTC. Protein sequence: CAWNRDPGAYEQYF. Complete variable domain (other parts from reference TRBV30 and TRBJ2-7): SQTIHQWPATLVQPVGSPLSLECTVEGTSNPNLYWYRQAAGRGLQLLFYSVGIGQISSEVPQNLSASRPQDRQFILSSKKLLLSDSGFYLCAWNRDPGAYEQYFGPGTRLTVT.

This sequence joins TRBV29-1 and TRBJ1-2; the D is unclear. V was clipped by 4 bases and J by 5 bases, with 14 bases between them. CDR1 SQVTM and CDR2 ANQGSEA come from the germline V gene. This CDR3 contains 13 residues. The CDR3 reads CSVASASRYGYTF. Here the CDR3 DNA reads TGCAGCGTTGCCTCTGCGAGCCGGTATGGCTACACCTTC. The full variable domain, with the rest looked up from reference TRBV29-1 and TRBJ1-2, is SAVISQKPSRDICQRGTSLTIQCQVDSQVTMMFWYRQQPGQSLTLIATANQGSEATYESGFVIDKFPISRPNLTFSTLTVSNMSPEDSSIYLCSVASASRYGYTFGSGTRLTVV.

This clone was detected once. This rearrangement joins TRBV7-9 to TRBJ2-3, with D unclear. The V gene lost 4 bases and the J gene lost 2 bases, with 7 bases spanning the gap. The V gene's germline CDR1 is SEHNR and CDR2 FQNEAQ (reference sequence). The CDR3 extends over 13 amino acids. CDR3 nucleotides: TGTGCCAGCAGCTCCGACTCCACAGATACGCAGTATTTT. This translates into CASSSDSTDTQYF.

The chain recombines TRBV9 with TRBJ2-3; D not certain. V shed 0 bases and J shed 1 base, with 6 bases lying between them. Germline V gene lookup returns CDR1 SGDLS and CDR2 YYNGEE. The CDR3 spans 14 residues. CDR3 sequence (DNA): TGTGCCAGCAGCGTAGCTTCAGGCACAGATACGCAGTATTTT. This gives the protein CASSVASGTDTQYF.

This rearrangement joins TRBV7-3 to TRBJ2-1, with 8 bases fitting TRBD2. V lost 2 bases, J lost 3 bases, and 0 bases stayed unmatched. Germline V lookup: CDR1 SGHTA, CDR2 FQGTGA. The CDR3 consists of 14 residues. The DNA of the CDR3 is TGTGCCAGCAGCTTACTAGCGGGCTACAATGAGCAGTTCTTC. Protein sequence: CASSLLAGYNEQFF.

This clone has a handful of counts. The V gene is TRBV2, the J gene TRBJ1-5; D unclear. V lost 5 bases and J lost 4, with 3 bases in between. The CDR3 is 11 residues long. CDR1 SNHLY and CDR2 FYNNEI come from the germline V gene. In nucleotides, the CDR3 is TGTGCCAGCAGTCTGAATCAGCCCCAGCATTTT. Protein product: CASSLNQPQHF.

CDR3 coding DNA: TGTGCCAGCAGCTGGGGGGTACAGCTCGGGGCAGATACGCAGTATTTT. Translating gives CASSWGVQLGADTQYF. The chain couples TRBV11-2 to TRBJ2-3, with D possibly TRBD2 on 6 matching bases. V gave up 4 bases and J gave up 4 bases, with 18 bases separating them. The CDR3 covers 16 residues. CDR1 is SGHAT and CDR2 is FQNNGV in the germline V gene.

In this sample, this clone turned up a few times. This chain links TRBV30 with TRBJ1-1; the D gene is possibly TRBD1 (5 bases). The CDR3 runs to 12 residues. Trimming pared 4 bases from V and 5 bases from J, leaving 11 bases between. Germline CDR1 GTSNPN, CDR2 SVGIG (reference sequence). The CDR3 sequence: CAWTGMGTEAFF. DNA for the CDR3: TGTGCCTGGACAGGGATGGGGACTGAAGCTTTCTTT.

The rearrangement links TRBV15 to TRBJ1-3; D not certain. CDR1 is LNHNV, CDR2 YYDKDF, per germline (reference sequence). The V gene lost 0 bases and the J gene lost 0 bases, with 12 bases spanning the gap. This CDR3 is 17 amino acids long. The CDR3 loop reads CATSRDEGGLSGNTIYF. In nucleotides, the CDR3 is TGTGCCACCAGCAGAGATGAGGGCGGACTCTCTGGAAACACCATATATTTT.

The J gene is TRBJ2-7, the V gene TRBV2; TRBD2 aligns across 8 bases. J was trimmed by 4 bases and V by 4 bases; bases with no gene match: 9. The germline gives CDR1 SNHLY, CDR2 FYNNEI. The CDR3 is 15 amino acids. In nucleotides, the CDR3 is TGTGCCAGCAGTGCTCCAGCGGGGGAGAGGTACGAGCAGTACTTC. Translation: CASSAPAGERYEQYF.

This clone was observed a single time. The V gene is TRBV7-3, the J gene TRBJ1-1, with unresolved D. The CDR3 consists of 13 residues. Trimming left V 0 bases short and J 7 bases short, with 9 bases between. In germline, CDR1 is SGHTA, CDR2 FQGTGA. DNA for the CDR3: TGTGCCAGCAGCTTAACGGCGTCAGGTGAAGCTTTCTTT. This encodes CASSLTASGEAFF.

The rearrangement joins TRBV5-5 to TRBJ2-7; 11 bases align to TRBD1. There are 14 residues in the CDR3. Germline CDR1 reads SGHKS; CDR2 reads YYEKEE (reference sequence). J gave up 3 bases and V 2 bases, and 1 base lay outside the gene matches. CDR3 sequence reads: CASSFGTGGYEQYF. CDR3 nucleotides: TGTGCCAGCAGCTTCGGGACAGGGGGCTACGAGCAGTACTTC.

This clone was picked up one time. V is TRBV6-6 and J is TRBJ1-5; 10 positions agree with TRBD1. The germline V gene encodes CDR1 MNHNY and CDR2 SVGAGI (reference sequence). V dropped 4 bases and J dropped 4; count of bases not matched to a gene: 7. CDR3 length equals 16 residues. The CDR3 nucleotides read TGTGCCAGCAGTTCTTTCCGGGACAGGGGTAATCAGCCCCAGCATTTT. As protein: CASSSFRDRGNQPQHF.

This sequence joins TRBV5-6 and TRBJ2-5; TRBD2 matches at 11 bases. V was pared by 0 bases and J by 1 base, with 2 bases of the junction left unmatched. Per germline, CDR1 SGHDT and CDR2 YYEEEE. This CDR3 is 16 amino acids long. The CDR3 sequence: CASSLGLAGTQETQYF. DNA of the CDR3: TGTGCCAGCAGCTTGGGACTAGCGGGGACCCAAGAGACCCAGTACTTC.

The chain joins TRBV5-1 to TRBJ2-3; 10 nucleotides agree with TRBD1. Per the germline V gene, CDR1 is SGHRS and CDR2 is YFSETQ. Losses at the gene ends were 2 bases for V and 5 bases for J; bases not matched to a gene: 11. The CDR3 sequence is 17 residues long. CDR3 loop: CASSLVPGGTGEDTQYF. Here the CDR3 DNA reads TGCGCCAGCAGCTTAGTTCCGGGTGGGACAGGGGAAGATACGCAGTATTTT.

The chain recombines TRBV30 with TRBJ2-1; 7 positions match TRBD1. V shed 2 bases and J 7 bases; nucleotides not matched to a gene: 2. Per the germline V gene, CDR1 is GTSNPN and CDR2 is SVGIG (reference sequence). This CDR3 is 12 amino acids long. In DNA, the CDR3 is TGTGCCTGGAGTACGACAGGGAATGAGCAGTTCTTC. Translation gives CAWSTTGNEQFF.

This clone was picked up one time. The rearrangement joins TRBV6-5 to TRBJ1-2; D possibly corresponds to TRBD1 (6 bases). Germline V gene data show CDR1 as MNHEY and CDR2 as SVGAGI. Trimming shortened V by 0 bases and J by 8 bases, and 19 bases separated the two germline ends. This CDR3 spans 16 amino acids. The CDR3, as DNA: TGTGCCAGCAGTTACTCGCCCCTGAGCGGGGGCGTGGGCTACACCTTC. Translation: CASSYSPLSGGVGYTF.

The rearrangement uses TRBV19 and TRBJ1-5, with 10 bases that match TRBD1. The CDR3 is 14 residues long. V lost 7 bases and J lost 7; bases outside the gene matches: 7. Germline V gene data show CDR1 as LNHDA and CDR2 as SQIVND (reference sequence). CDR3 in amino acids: CASTRTGGEQPQHF. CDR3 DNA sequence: TGTGCCAGTACCAGGACAGGGGGTGAACAGCCCCAGCATTTT.